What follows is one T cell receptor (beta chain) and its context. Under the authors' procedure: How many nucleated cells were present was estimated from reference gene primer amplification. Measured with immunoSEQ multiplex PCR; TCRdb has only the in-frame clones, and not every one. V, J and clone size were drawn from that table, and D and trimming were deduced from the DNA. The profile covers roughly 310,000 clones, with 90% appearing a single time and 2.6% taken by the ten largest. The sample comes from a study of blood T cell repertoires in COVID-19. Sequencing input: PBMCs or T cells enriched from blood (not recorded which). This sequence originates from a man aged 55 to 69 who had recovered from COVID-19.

In nucleotides, the CDR3 is TGTGCCACCAGTGACCCGCTAGCGGGAGCGGCAGATACGCAGTATTTT. Protein sequence: CATSDPLAGAADTQYF. The rearrangement uses TRBV24-1 and TRBJ2-3; 10 bases match TRBD2. Germline V CDR1 and CDR2: KGHDR, SFDVKD. The CDR3 is 16 residues long. V gave up 4 bases and J gave up 4 bases; unmatched junction bases: 7.